The following is a TCR beta chain sequence with its context. Seattle participants joined during active infection and were tracked over time. The CDR3 is made up of 14 amino acids. V dropped 2 bases and J dropped 6; count of bases not matched to a gene: 6. Per the germline V gene, CDR1 is SGHRS and CDR2 is YFSETQ. These data originate in a study of blood T cell repertoires in COVID-19. Study summary: The origin of the acute and convalescent COVID-19 samples was the United States, Italy and Spain. PBMCs, B-cell-depleted T cells, or T cells were the source of the cDNA or gDNA that made up the material.

The data were produced by immunoSEQ multiplex PCR, yet TCRdb's version contains in-frame clones alone and is incomplete. In the table there are some 75,000 clones, more than 70% of which are singletons. The V gene is TRBV5-1, the J gene TRBJ1-2; 8 bases agree with TRBD1. Sequenced sample: peripheral blood. This sequence was found in a man aged 50-59 years with COVID-19, enrolled during active disease. In nucleotides, the CDR3 is TGCGCCAGCAGCTTAGGACAGGGTTTCGATGGCTACACCTTC. It specifies CASSLGQGFDGYTF.